The 30 T cell receptor beta chains reported below all come from one sample, sequenced in a study of identical twins. From the 5' RACE reads, TCRdb called clonotypes with MiXCR, one entry per CDR3 protein. The sample consists of about 720,000 distinct CDR3 sequences, 15% to 20% of them appearing once. This same sample was also taken into another study, of T cells expressing NK-cell markers.

The sample was PBMCs. Source of these receptors: a woman between 18 and 30 years old in good health.

This clonotype appeared a few times. The chain recombines TRBV13 with TRBJ2-7; TRBD2 matches 8 bases. The germline V gene has CDR1 PRHDT and CDR2 FYEKMQ (reference sequence). V shed 5 bases and J 5 bases; nucleotides not matched to a gene: 11. The CDR3 runs 15 residues. CDR3 coding DNA: TGTGCCAGCAGCCACTCCGCCAGCGGGAGTGACGAGCAGTACTTC. As protein: CASSHSASGSDEQYF.

The chain uses TRBV6-2 or TRBV6-3 and TRBJ1-1; perhaps TRBD1 as D (6 bases). V was pared by 3 bases and J by 0 bases, with 23 bases between. The germline V gene has CDR1 MNHEY and CDR2 SVGEGT. The CDR3 has 19 residues. As DNA, the CDR3 is TGTGCCAGCAGTTATTCCCCTTGGGAGTCGGGACACATGAACACTGAAGCTTTCTTT. Translated, it gives CASSYSPWESGHMNTEAFF.

This clonotype has only a few counts. The V and J genes are TRBV9 and TRBJ2-1; 10 positions agree with TRBD2. The CDR3 is 18 amino acids. V shed 0 bases and J 4 bases; nucleotides not matched to a gene: 10. Germline V gives CDR1 SGDLS, CDR2 YYNGEE. CDR3 amino acids: CASSVGRSGGAPYNEQFF. As DNA, the CDR3 is TGTGCCAGCAGCGTAGGGCGAAGCGGGGGGGCCCCTTACAATGAGCAGTTCTTC.

The chain links TRBV6-1 to TRBJ1-2; D might be TRBD1 (5 bases). V shed 5 bases and J shed 8 bases, with 15 bases lying between them. The CDR3 runs 13 residues. Germline lookup yields CDR1 MNHNS and CDR2 SASEGT. CDR3 sequence reads: CASSPRNGDGYTF. The CDR3 nucleotides are TGTGCCAGCAGTCCCCGGAATGGGGACGGCTACACCTTC.

The chain combines TRBV18 with TRBJ2-7, with TRBD1 matching 8 bases. Germline values: CDR1 KGHSH, CDR2 LQKENI. V dropped 4 bases and J dropped 0; count of bases not matched to a gene: 5. The CDR3 length is 15 residues. The CDR3 reads CASSRTGTGSYEQYF. CDR3 sequence (DNA): TGTGCCAGCTCACGTACCGGGACAGGCTCCTACGAGCAGTACTTC.

This clonotype was seen ten or more times. The chain recombines TRBV12-3 or TRBV12-4 with TRBJ1-1, with 7 bases fitting TRBD1. The CDR3 sequence is 12 residues long. V dropped 6 bases and J dropped 11; count of bases not matched to a gene: 9. CDR3 residues: CASSGTALEAFF. The CDR3 DNA sequence: TGTGCCAGCAGCGGGACAGCGCTAGAGGCTTTCTTT.

This chain links TRBV5-1 with TRBJ2-5, with D maybe TRBD2 (5 bases). Germline lookup yields CDR1 SGHRS and CDR2 YFSETQ. The CDR3 length is 16 residues. Trimming removed 2 bases at V and 5 bases at J, with 19 bases between. DNA of the CDR3: TGCGCCAGCAGCTTCAGCGCCCAGCGGAACTTGGAGACCCAGTACTTC. Amino acids: CASSFSAQRNLETQYF.

This clonotype appeared a few times. The V gene is TRBV9, the J gene TRBJ1-1; D uncertain. Between the trimmed V and J ends, which lost 4 bases and 5 bases, there was a span of 24 bases. This CDR3 has 17 residues. Germline V lookup: CDR1 SGDLS, CDR2 YYNGEE. The CDR3 here is CASSRAPPAGGETEAFF. The CDR3 coding sequence is TGTGCCAGCAGCAGAGCCCCCCCGGCAGGCGGCGAGACTGAAGCTTTCTTT.

This clonotype has just a few counts. The CDR3 DNA is TGTGCCAGCAGTCCCACTAGCGTGTACGGCGAGCAGTACTTC. Translation gives CASSPTSVYGEQYF. The chain employs TRBV7-2 and TRBJ2-7; 7 nucleotides line up with TRBD2. Germline CDR1 and CDR2: SGHTA and FQGNSA. There are 14 residues in the CDR3. Trimming took 6 bases from V and 6 from J; bases not matched to a gene: 11.

This clonotype has just a few counts. The chain has TRBV6-5 and TRBJ1-2; D gene uncertain. The V end lost 5 bases, the J end lost 1 base, and 8 bases lay between the germline ends. CDR1 MNHEY and CDR2 SVGAGI come from the germline V gene. The CDR3 loop spans 13 amino acids. The CDR3: CASSVTSNYGYTF. The CDR3 DNA sequence: TGTGCCAGCAGTGTTACGAGTAACTATGGCTACACCTTC.

The chain combines TRBV12-5 with TRBJ2-7, with D unclear. CDR1 is LGHNT, CDR2 FRNRAP, per germline. The CDR3 extends over 12 amino acids. V was shortened by 3 bases and J by 3 bases, with 6 bases between the two germline ends. CDR3 amino acids: CASGFDSYEQYF. In DNA, the CDR3 is TGTGCTAGTGGTTTTGATAGCTACGAGCAGTACTTC.

J is TRBJ2-5 and V is TRBV5-1, with 10 bases matching TRBD2. Trimming cost V 1 base and J 2 bases; bases outside gene matches: 5. The CDR3 is 16 amino acids. CDR1 and CDR2 (germline): SGHRS, YFSETQ. CDR3 residues: CASSLRASGSQETQYF. The CDR3 region has the DNA TGCGCCAGCAGCTTGAGGGCTAGCGGGAGTCAAGAGACCCAGTACTTC.

This clonotype was seen a handful of times. The chain is built from TRBV5-1 and TRBJ2-2, with 7 bases matching TRBD2. The CDR3 length is 16 residues. Germline V gene data show CDR1 as SGHRS and CDR2 as YFSETQ. V was clipped by 0 bases and J by 7 bases; unmatched bases: 9. CDR3 sequence: CASSLGGLGKGGELFF. Written as DNA, the CDR3 is TGCGCCAGCAGCTTGGGAGGACTAGGCAAAGGCGGGGAGCTGTTTTTT.

The V and J genes are TRBV29-1 and TRBJ2-7, with D possibly being TRBD2 (6 bases). With 7 bases removed from V and 3 bases from J, the gap between germline ends came to 31 bases. The germline gives CDR1 SQVTM, CDR2 ANQGSEA. The CDR3 has 18 amino acids. The chain's CDR3 is CSAYTGPSGESGLYEQYF. The CDR3 coding sequence is TGCAGCGCCTATACGGGACCGTCGGGGGAGTCGGGTCTCTACGAGCAGTACTTC.

This clonotype appeared a single time. The chain joins TRBV28 to TRBJ2-2; D gene unclear. Germline V gives CDR1 MDHEN, CDR2 SYDVKM. The CDR3 length is 14 residues. The ends were cut back, 3 bases at V and 4 bases at J, with 9 bases in the middle. As DNA, the CDR3 is TGTGCCAGCAGTTTGAGGCCGGGCACCGGGGAGCTGTTTTTT. It codes for CASSLRPGTGELFF.

This chain connects TRBV15 to TRBJ2-2; D remains ambiguous. CDR3 length equals 13 residues. The germline V and J ends were trimmed by 0 bases and 8 bases, with 7 bases remaining between them. Germline CDR1 reads LNHNV; CDR2 reads YYDKDF (reference sequence). The CDR3 DNA reads as TGTGCCACCAGCAGAGATCTAAGGGGGGAGCTGTTTTTT. Its translation: CATSRDLRGELFF.

The CDR3: CSARESPLGAQTGILFRNEQYF. The DNA of the CDR3 is TGCAGTGCTAGAGAGAGTCCTCTGGGGGCCCAGACAGGGATCCTTTTCAGGAACGAGCAGTACTTC. V gene TRBV20-1 combines with J gene TRBJ2-7; 7 nucleotides agree with TRBD1. This CDR3 has 22 residues. Germline V gives CDR1 DFQATT, CDR2 SNEGSKA (reference sequence). The V and J ends lost 0 bases and 5 bases, in that order; junction bases with no gene match: 31.

This clonotype was found many times. V is TRBV7-2 and J is TRBJ1-6; weak D call: TRBD1 (6 bases). CDR1 is SGHTA, CDR2 FQGNSA, per germline. Trimming took off 5 bases at V and 4 bases at J, with 15 bases between the two ends. The CDR3 has 16 residues. The CDR3, as DNA: TGTGCCAGCAGCCCGTACCCGGGACAATATAATTCACCCCTCCACTTT. Protein sequence: CASSPYPGQYNSPLHF.

This clonotype occurred a few times. The CDR3 coding sequence is TGTGCCAGCAGCCGGCAGTCGCAAGCGGCTTTCTTT. Protein: CASSRQSQAAFF. The chain joins TRBV5-6 to TRBJ1-1; D ambiguous. V was trimmed by 4 bases and J by 11 bases, leaving 15 bases between them. Germline CDR1 SGHDT, CDR2 YYEEEE. The CDR3 is 12 amino acids.

The rearrangement joins TRBV6-5 to TRBJ2-7; 9 bases fit TRBD1. Looked up from germline, CDR1 is MNHEY and CDR2 is SVGAGI. The CDR3 loop spans 12 amino acids. J gave up 12 bases and V 5 bases, and 8 bases lay outside the gene matches. The CDR3 here is CASSATGGLLYF. The CDR3 DNA sequence: TGTGCCAGCAGTGCGACAGGGGGGCTATTGTACTTC.

Only a few counts were recorded for this clonotype. The chain joins TRBV4-2 to TRBJ2-7; D gene unclear. Trimming shortened V by 0 bases and J by 2 bases, and 11 bases separated the two germline ends. Germline loops: CDR1 LGHNA, CDR2 YNFKEQ. The CDR3 is 15 amino acids. CDR3 residues: CASSQDYDTTYEQYF. The CDR3, as DNA: TGTGCCAGCAGCCAAGATTACGACACCACCTACGAGCAGTACTTC.

This clonotype was detected a few times. The chain recombines TRBV6-5 with TRBJ1-6; 8 bases align to TRBD1. The CDR3 has 15 amino acids. After removal of 2 bases from V and 12 bases from J, the junction contained 9 bases not matched to a gene. Germline-derived CDR1 and CDR2 are MNHEY and SVGAGI. The CDR3 protein is CASSYLGQGHQPLHF. CDR3 nucleotide sequence: TGTGCCAGCAGTTACCTTGGACAGGGTCATCAACCCCTCCACTTT.

Many counts were recorded for this clonotype. This chain links TRBV12-3 or TRBV12-4 with TRBJ1-6; the D is unclear. The V end lost 5 bases, the J end lost 6 bases, and 11 bases lay between the germline ends. The CDR3 runs to 14 residues. The CDR3 spells CASSRREGNSPLHF. The CDR3 bases are TGTGCCAGCAGTCGCCGGGAGGGTAATTCACCCCTCCACTTT.

The chain carries TRBV20-1 and TRBJ2-7, with D unresolved. The germline V gene encodes CDR1 DFQATT and CDR2 SNEGSKA (reference sequence). V lost 2 bases and J lost 5, with 13 bases in between. This CDR3 comprises 13 residues. CDR3 sequence (DNA): TGCAGTGCTAGAAGGTCAGAGGCCAACGAGCAGTACTTC. This gives the protein CSARRSEANEQYF.

In this sample, this clonotype turned up a few times. The chain couples TRBV11-2 to TRBJ2-2; maybe TRBD1 (6 bases). Trimming pared 5 bases from V and 8 bases from J, leaving 15 bases between. Germline-derived CDR1 and CDR2 are SGHAT and FQNNGV. The CDR3 contains 14 residues. This CDR3 reads CASSLAQGKGELFF. CDR3 DNA sequence: TGTGCCAGCAGCCTCGCACAGGGCAAGGGGGAGCTGTTTTTT.

This clonotype has just a few counts. The chain is built from TRBV7-8 and TRBJ1-3; TRBD1 is a possible D gene (5 bases). The ends were cut back, 5 bases at V and 1 base at J, with 9 bases in the middle. The germline CDR1 and CDR2 sequences are SGHVS and FQNEAQ. This CDR3 comprises 14 residues. In nucleotides, the CDR3 is TGTGCCAGCAGCCAGGGTGGATCTGGAAACACCATATATTTT. Amino acids: CASSQGGSGNTIYF.

The J gene is TRBJ2-3, the V gene TRBV10-3; 7 nucleotides agree with TRBD2. CDR3 size: 16 residues. Germline CDR1 and CDR2: ENHRY and SYGVKD. J lost 2 bases, V lost 0 bases, and 5 bases had no gene match. CDR3 nucleotides: TGTGCCATCAGTGAGTCGCTAGCGGAAACCACAGATACGCAGTATTTT. It specifies CAISESLAETTDTQYF.

This clonotype came up a few times. The rearrangement uses TRBV20-1 and TRBJ2-4; 8 bases are a match to TRBD1. Germline CDR1 reads DFQATT; CDR2 reads SNEGSKA (reference sequence). The CDR3 runs to 15 residues. V trimming: 2 bases; J trimming: 7 bases; junction bases outside the gene matches: 10. This CDR3 reads CSARRQGSTVNIQYF. DNA of the CDR3: TGCAGTGCTAGAAGACAGGGGTCAACGGTCAACATTCAGTACTTC.

This clonotype was seen at least ten times. The genes are TRBV6-2 or TRBV6-3 and TRBJ2-3; 12 bases agree with TRBD2. Unmatched junction bases numbered 12, after V lost 2 bases and J lost 0 bases. There are 20 residues in the CDR3. Germline loops: CDR1 MNHEY, CDR2 SVGEGT. CDR3 region: CASSYPTSGGQLASTDTQYF. The DNA of the CDR3 is TGTGCCAGCAGTTACCCGACTAGCGGGGGCCAGCTGGCAAGCACAGATACGCAGTATTTT.

The chain couples TRBV7-9 to TRBJ1-1, with no clear D. V lost 4 bases and J 4 bases, leaving 10 bases between the germline ends. The germline V gene encodes CDR1 SEHNR and CDR2 FQNEAQ (reference sequence). The CDR3 runs to 13 residues. CDR3: CASSSGIGTEAFF. CDR3 DNA sequence: TGTGCCAGCAGCTCCGGTATCGGCACTGAAGCTTTCTTT.